Here is one T cell receptor (beta chain) with its context. Authors' processing steps: Estimates of nucleated cell counts were drawn from the amplification of reference gene primers. Here immunoSEQ multiplex PCR was the method, and the copy in TCRdb shows in-frame clones only, minus some. Clonal size and the V and J genes are those of that table, whereas D and trimming came from the DNA. The sample includes roughly 250,000 clones, roughly 90% seen only once; the top ten take roughly 2%. The record originates from a study of blood T cell repertoires in COVID-19. At the level of the study: The analysed material was cDNA or gDNA that came from T cells, B-cell-depleted T cells, or PBMCs.

V lost 0 bases and J lost 5, with 8 bases in between. CDR1 and CDR2 (germline): GTSNPN, SVGIG (reference sequence). This CDR3 is 12 amino acids long. The chain joins TRBV30 to TRBJ2-7; D is undetermined. The receptor comes from a woman in her thirties or forties who had recovered from COVID-19. Sequenced input: peripheral blood. The CDR3 DNA reads TGTGCCTGGAGTGTTAGAGAGAACGAGCAGTACTTC. The encoded protein is CAWSVRENEQYF.